A selection of T cell receptor beta chains follows, all from one sample in a study of blood T cell repertoires in COVID-19. Profiled with immunoSEQ multiplex PCR; TCRdb holds only in-frame clones, not every one. The sample records around 37,000 clones, roughly 87% being singletons. The sequencing input was peripheral blood. The receptors originated from a man between 45 and 60 years old with active or convalescent COVID-19. Each CDR3 is given with its conserved first and last residue. Fields, in order: V gene, J gene, D gene, clone size, CDR3 DNA, CDR3 protein. A D gene is named only where the DNA matches it firmly. A row's size may be missing; if present it is once, few, many or a size class.

>TRBV5-1|TRBJ2-3|TRBD2|.
TGCGCCAGCAGCTTGGCGGTAGCGGGATTGAGCACAGATACGCAGTATTTT
CASSLAVAGLSTDTQYF
>TRBV24-1|TRBJ2-5|TRBD2|.
TGTGCCACCAGTGATCCTCTAGCGGGAGGGCAAGAGACCCAGTACTTC
CATSDPLAGGQETQYF
>TRBV5-5|TRBJ1-1|.|.
TGTGCCAGCAGCTTCGGAGCGAACACTGAAGCTTTCTTT
CASSFGANTEAFF
>TRBV9|TRBJ2-7|.|.
TGTGCCAGCAGACAAACAGGGTCGGGCGAGCAGTACTTC
CASRQTGSGEQYF
>TRBV24-1|TRBJ2-1|TRBD2|once
TGTGCCACCAGTGATCCGTCTAGCGGGGCCAATGAGCAGTTCTTC
CATSDPSSGANEQFF
>TRBV6-5|TRBJ2-5|.|.
TGTGCCAGCGGCGAGGTGTGGGTGGGTGAAGAGACCCAGTACTTC
CASGEVWVGEETQYF
>TRBV27|TRBJ2-7|.|.
TGTGCCAGCAGTTCTGGCAGGGGTAACGAGCAGTACTTC
CASSSGRGNEQYF
>TRBV10-3|TRBJ2-2|TRBD1|.
TGTGCCATATCCGGGACAGGGACTTCTACCGGGGAGCTGTTTTTT
CAISGTGTSTGELFF
>TRBV24-1|TRBJ2-5|TRBD1|.
TGTGCCACCATCCGGACAGGGATCCAAGAGACCCAGTACTTC
CATIRTGIQETQYF
>TRBV11-2|TRBJ2-5|TRBD1|.
TGTGCCAGCAGCCCGACAGGGCAACAAGAGACCCAGTACTTC
CASSPTGQQETQYF
>TRBV2|TRBJ1-1|TRBD1|.
TGTGCCAGCAGGCCAACAGACAGGGTCTGGACTGAAGCTTTCTTT
CASRPTDRVWTEAFF
>TRBV28|TRBJ2-7|TRBD2|.
TGTGCCAGCCGAGACGGGGCGGGAGTTGTTGACGAGCAGTACTTC
CASRDGAGVVDEQYF
>TRBV10-1|TRBJ2-1|.|.
TGCGCCAGCAGTGTCTTGGGTCAGGACAATGAGCAGTTCTTC
CASSVLGQDNEQFF
>TRBV5-1|TRBJ2-3|.|.
TGCGCCAGCAGCGCAGCAGGGTTTGACGGTGCAGATACGCAGTATTTT
CASSAAGFDGADTQYF
>TRBV6-6|TRBJ2-7|.|.
TGTGCCAGCAGTGCTCAACGGGACACGACCTACGAGCAGTACTTC
CASSAQRDTTYEQYF
>TRBV7-9|TRBJ2-5|TRBD2|.
TGTGCCAGCAGCTCGGTGACTAGCGGGCATAAAGAGACCCAGTACTTC
CASSSVTSGHKETQYF
>TRBV7-9|TRBJ2-5|.|.
TGTGCCAGCAGCATGCCGGGTCATAGCGGAGAGACCCAGTACTTC
CASSMPGHSGETQYF
>TRBV19|TRBJ1-5|TRBD1|once
TGTGCCAGTAGTCCAGGGGGGAGTCAGCCCCAGCATTTT
CASSPGGSQPQHF
>TRBV6-5|TRBJ2-7|TRBD1|few
TGTGCCAGCAGTTACCCTCGACAGGGAATCTACGAGCAGTACTTC
CASSYPRQGIYEQYF
>TRBV28|TRBJ2-7|TRBD1|.
TGTGCCAGCAGTTATCCCCCCGGACAGGGGTCCTACGAGCAGTACTTC
CASSYPPGQGSYEQYF
>TRBV7-8|TRBJ2-5|.|.
TGTGCCAGCAGCTTAGCAATTCTTGGGGGGCAAGAGACCCAGTACTTC
CASSLAILGGQETQYF
>TRBV5-6|TRBJ2-2|.|.
TGTGCCAGCAGCTTGTTAGGGGCGCGTTACGGGAACACCGGGGAGCTGTTTTTT
CASSLLGARYGNTGELFF
>TRBV28|TRBJ1-3|.|.
TGTGCCAGCAGTTTCGGGGGATCCTCTGGAAACACCATATATTTT
CASSFGGSSGNTIYF
>TRBV11-3|TRBJ2-1|.|few
TGTGCCAGCAGCTCGCAGCGGGACAACTACAATGAGCAGTTCTTC
CASSSQRDNYNEQFF
>TRBV7-9|TRBJ2-7|.|.
TGTGCCAGCAGCCCCTCGGTCGGGCAGTACTTC
CASSPSVGQYF
>TRBV5-1|TRBJ2-7|TRBD2|.
TGCGCCAGCAGCGCAGGACTAGCGGTTACCTACGAGCAGTACTTC
CASSAGLAVTYEQYF
>TRBV24-1|TRBJ1-2|.|.
TGTGCCACCAGTGATGAGAATTATGGCTACACCTTC
CATSDENYGYTF
>TRBV18|TRBJ2-3|TRBD2|once
TGTGCCAGCTCACCACCTAGCGGGGCCACAGATACGCAGTATTTT
CASSPPSGATDTQYF
>TRBV5-5|TRBJ2-7|.|.
TGTGCCAGCAGCTTGGCGACAGGCGAATCGGTACCATACGAGCAGTACTTC
CASSLATGESVPYEQYF
>TRBV4-3|TRBJ2-3|TRBD2|.
TGCGCCAGCAGCCAAGTGACTAGCGGGTATACGCAGTATTTT
CASSQVTSGYTQYF
>TRBV28|TRBJ1-4|TRBD1|few
TGTGCCAGCAGTTTTGGAAGGGGACAGGGTCCTAAAAGGGGTTTGGAACTGTTTTTT
CASSFGRGQGPKRGLELFF
>TRBV2|TRBJ2-2|.|.
TGTGCCAGCACCCTAGACAGCACAAACACCGGGGAGCTGTTTTTT
CASTLDSTNTGELFF
>TRBV30|TRBJ2-7|TRBD2|.
TGTGCCTACGGACCTGGCTTGACTAGCGGGAGCTCCTACGAGCAGTACTTC
CAYGPGLTSGSSYEQYF
>TRBV18|TRBJ2-3|.|.
TGTGCCAGCTCACCAGGCGGGACAGATACGCAGTATTTT
CASSPGGTDTQYF
>TRBV30|TRBJ1-5|.|.
TGTGCCTGGAGTGTAAGGCAGGGTGATCAGCCCCAGCATTTT
CAWSVRQGDQPQHF
>TRBV9|TRBJ2-3|.|.
TGTGCCAGCAGCGTTTTAGGGGCAGATACGCAGTATTTT
CASSVLGADTQYF
>TRBV24-1|TRBJ1-2|.|.
TGTGCCACCAGTGAGTCGGGGGTAGACTATGGCTACACCTTC
CATSESGVDYGYTF
>TRBV6-5|TRBJ1-3|.|.
TGTGCCAGCAGGCGGGGAAACACCATATATTTT
CASRRGNTIYF
>TRBV19|TRBJ1-6|.|.
TGTGCCAGTAGTAGCGGATACAGGGATTCACCCCTCCACTTT
CASSSGYRDSPLHF
>TRBV11-3|TRBJ2-1|TRBD1|.
TGTGCCAGCAGCTTAGATATTGGGGACAGAAACTACAATGAGCAGTTCTTC
CASSLDIGDRNYNEQFF
>TRBV10-1|TRBJ1-2|.|.
TGCGCCAGCAGTGCGGACAAGAACTATGGCTACACCTTC
CASSADKNYGYTF
>TRBV27|TRBJ2-1|.|once
TGTGCCAGCAGTTTATGGAGGGCCGGTTACAATGAGCAGTTCTTC
CASSLWRAGYNEQFF
>TRBV6-2/TRBV6-3|TRBJ2-6|TRBD2|.
TGTGCCAGCAGTTACCGAACCCCGACTAGCGGGATCTCTGGGGCCAACGTCCTGACTTTC
CASSYRTPTSGISGANVLTF
>TRBV11-3|TRBJ2-2|TRBD2|.
TGTGCCAGCAGCTTAGGCGGGAGTTGGACCGGGGAGCTGTTTTTT
CASSLGGSWTGELFF
>TRBV2|TRBJ2-3|TRBD2|.
TGTGCCAGCTGTGGACTAGCGGCGAGCACAGATACGCAGTATTTT
CASCGLAASTDTQYF
>TRBV7-2|TRBJ2-1|.|.
TGTGCCAGCAGCTCTTCGGGGGAGCACAATGAGCAGTTCTTC
CASSSSGEHNEQFF
>TRBV2|TRBJ1-6|TRBD1|.
TGTGCCAGCAGTGAATTGGGACAGGGAAATTCACCCCTCCACTTT
CASSELGQGNSPLHF
>TRBV19|TRBJ1-5|.|.
TGTGCCAGTACCCTTGAGGGACACCCCCAGCATTTT
CASTLEGHPQHF
>TRBV6-2/TRBV6-3|TRBJ2-7|TRBD2|.
TGTGCCAGCAGTCCGCTAGCGGGGGCTTCCTACGAGCAGTACTTC
CASSPLAGASYEQYF
>TRBV5-5|TRBJ2-7|.|.
TGTGCCAGCAGCCTGGACCAGGGATTCTCCTACGAGCAGTACTTC
CASSLDQGFSYEQYF
>TRBV5-6|TRBJ1-5|TRBD1|once
TGTGCCAGCAGCTCCGGAGGGGGCCCTCAGCCCCAGCATTTT
CASSSGGGPQPQHF
>TRBV5-5|TRBJ2-7|TRBD2|.
TGTGCCAGCAGCTTTTATCTAGCGGCCTACGAGCAGTACTTC
CASSFYLAAYEQYF
>TRBV5-6|TRBJ2-7|TRBD2|.
TGTGCCAGCAGCTCGGGGGGCTACGAGCAGTACTTC
CASSSGGYEQYF
>TRBV5-6|TRBJ2-7|TRBD2|.
TGTGCCAGCAGCTTGGCTCCGCTGACTAGCGTAGACGAGCAGTACTTC
CASSLAPLTSVDEQYF